These 30 T cell receptor beta chains were all obtained from the same sample, sequenced in a study of blood T cell repertoires in COVID-19. Data came from immunoSEQ multiplex PCR; TCRdb stores just in-frame clones and leaves some out. Of about 150,000 clones in the sample, almost 85% are singletons; the top ten hold roughly 15%. Input material: peripheral blood. The receptors come from a human donor with acute or convalescent COVID-19. The donor label of this sample is uncertain.

This rearrangement joins TRBV6-5 to TRBJ1-1; the match to TRBD1 covers 9 bases. The CDR3 contains 15 residues. Germline V gene data show CDR1 as MNHEY and CDR2 as SVGAGI. V shed 5 bases and J 1 base; nucleotides not matched to a gene: 5. CDR3 nucleotides: TGTGCCAGCAGTCCGGGACAGGGAAGGAACACTGAAGCTTTCTTT. Its protein is CASSPGQGRNTEAFF.

The V and J genes are TRBV4-2 and TRBJ2-3; tentative D call: TRBD1 (6 bases). V was shortened by 1 base and J by 3 bases, with 14 bases between the two germline ends. From germline, CDR1 is LGHNA and CDR2 YNFKEQ. The CDR3 consists of 16 residues. The CDR3 loop reads CASSQVGLGGTDTQYF. The CDR3 bases are TGTGCCAGCAGCCAAGTAGGGCTAGGGGGTACAGATACGCAGTATTTT.

The rearrangement links TRBV18 to TRBJ2-7, with D maybe TRBD1 (5 bases). CDR3 size: 16 residues. Germline values: CDR1 KGHSH, CDR2 LQKENI. Trimming left V 3 bases short and J 4 bases short, with 19 bases between. CDR3 sequence (DNA): TGTGCCAGCTCACCGGAGCCAGGAAGGGGTGGGTACGAGCAGTACTTC. Translation: CASSPEPGRGGYEQYF.

J is TRBJ1-5 and V is TRBV25-1; weak D call: TRBD1 (5 bases). Germline V lookup: CDR1 MGHDK, CDR2 SYGVNS. The V and J ends lost 4 bases and 2 bases respectively, with 12 bases between them. This CDR3 has 15 residues. The CDR3 spells CASSGATGRNQPQHF. The CDR3 DNA follows: TGTGCCAGCAGTGGAGCAACAGGCCGCAATCAGCCCCAGCATTTT.

The chain uses TRBV7-9 and TRBJ1-1; 8 bases map to TRBD1. With V trimmed by 6 bases and J by 2 bases, 8 bases remained unmatched. The CDR3 runs to 15 residues. The germline V gene encodes CDR1 SEHNR and CDR2 FQNEAQ (reference sequence). For the CDR3, the DNA is TGTGCCAGCAGACCCTATACAGGGGGTAACACTGAAGCTTTCTTT. Its protein product is CASRPYTGGNTEAFF.

The rearrangement links TRBV19 to TRBJ1-1, with a possible D match to TRBD1 (5 bases). Trimming took off 3 bases at V and 2 bases at J, with 7 bases between the two ends. This CDR3 is 13 amino acids long. Germline V gene lookup returns CDR1 LNHDA and CDR2 SQIVND (reference sequence). The CDR3 spells CASSMTVNTEAFF. The CDR3 coding sequence is TGTGCCAGTAGTATGACAGTCAACACTGAAGCTTTCTTT.

The chain couples TRBV7-9 to TRBJ1-4; D gene ambiguous. V dropped 7 bases and J dropped 4 bases, with 7 bases sitting between them. Per the germline V gene, CDR1 is SEHNR and CDR2 is FQNEAQ (reference sequence). This CDR3 is built from 12 residues. CDR3 amino acids: CASTPLNEKLFF. The CDR3 DNA reads TGTGCCAGCACCCCACTTAATGAAAAACTGTTTTTT.

This clone was observed a few times. This chain uses TRBV5-5 with TRBJ2-1, with TRBD2 identical over 8 bases. The CDR3 sequence is 15 residues long. Germline CDR1 SGHKS, CDR2 YYEKEE (reference sequence). The junction had 5 bases not matched to a gene; V was cut back by 4 bases and J by 2 bases. Here the CDR3 DNA reads TGTGCCAGCAGCCCCGGGGGGGCCACCTACAATGAGCAGTTCTTC. Its translation is CASSPGGATYNEQFF.

CDR3 sequence (DNA): TGCGCCAGCAGCTTGGCCCTCACCGGAGCTTCACCCCTCCACTTT. Its protein product is CASSLALTGASPLHF. The rearrangement links TRBV5-1 to TRBJ1-6; D unresolved. Trimming left V 0 bases short and J 9 bases short, with 13 bases between. Germline V gene lookup returns CDR1 SGHRS and CDR2 YFSETQ. The length of the CDR3 is 15 residues.

V and J are TRBV4-1 and TRBJ1-3; D not certain. CDR3 length: 15 residues. V lost 2 bases and J lost 0, with 8 bases in between. Germline loops: CDR1 MGHRA, CDR2 YSYEKL. The CDR3 region has the DNA TGCGCCAGCAGCCAATACCGGGACTCTGGAAACACCATATATTTT. Its protein is CASSQYRDSGNTIYF.

This clone has a count of ten or more. This chain connects TRBV2 to TRBJ1-2; D is possibly TRBD1 (5 bases). V lost 6 bases, J lost 12 bases, and 23 bases lay in between. The CDR3 is 14 amino acids. Per germline, CDR1 SNHLY and CDR2 FYNNEI. This CDR3 is CASRDPGFGALDTF. The CDR3 coding sequence is TGTGCCAGCAGAGACCCAGGGTTTGGAGCATTGGACACCTTC.

Here the CDR3 reads CASSPDRGNEQFF. The CDR3 coding sequence is TGTGCCAGCTCACCGGACAGGGGCAATGAGCAGTTCTTC. The rearrangement joins TRBV18 to TRBJ2-1, with 9 bases fitting TRBD1. After removal of 3 bases from V and 6 bases from J, the junction contained 0 bases not matched to a gene. The CDR3 has 13 residues. Looked up from germline, CDR1 is KGHSH and CDR2 is LQKENI.

The J gene is TRBJ1-2, the V gene TRBV6-5; D is uncertain. The CDR3 is 11 residues long. Trimming removed 7 bases from V and 8 bases from J, with 11 bases in between. Germline V gene lookup returns CDR1 MNHEY and CDR2 SVGAGI. CDR3 nucleotides: TGTGCCAGCACGGCTGGGCAAGGCTACACCTTC. Protein sequence: CASTAGQGYTF.

The chain links TRBV3-1 (or the pseudogene TRBV3-2) to TRBJ2-1; 12 bases align to TRBD1. CDR3 length equals 16 residues. The germline V gene has CDR1 LGHDT and CDR2 YNNKEL (reference sequence). Germline trimming cut 3 bases from V and 7 bases from J; bases unmatched to any gene: 7. This chain's CDR3 is CASSHRDRGPSNEQFF. CDR3 DNA sequence: TGTGCCAGCAGCCACAGGGACAGGGGGCCCTCGAATGAGCAGTTCTTC.

This clone was recorded once. The rearrangement joins TRBV2 to TRBJ1-2; D gene unclear. The V end was cut by 2 bases, the J end by 2 bases, with 3 bases between. Germline V gene lookup returns CDR1 SNHLY and CDR2 FYNNEI. The CDR3 has 12 residues. The CDR3 DNA is TGTGCCAGCAGTGAACAGAACTATGGCTACACCTTC. This gives the protein CASSEQNYGYTF. The full variable domain, completed using reference TRBV2 and TRBJ1-2, is EPEVTQTPSHQVTQMGQEVILRCVPISNHLYFYWYRQILGQKVEFLVSFYNNEISEKSEIFDDQFSVERPDGSNFTLKIRSTKLEDSAMYFCASSEQNYGYTFGSGTRLTVV.

The chain recombines TRBV30 with TRBJ1-4; D is ambiguous. Trimming removed 0 bases from V and 5 bases from J, with 7 bases in between. This CDR3 comprises 13 residues. Looked up from germline, CDR1 is GTSNPN and CDR2 is SVGIG (reference sequence). CDR3 region: CAWSVLYNEKLFF. Written as DNA, the CDR3 is TGTGCCTGGAGTGTACTCTACAATGAAAAACTGTTTTTT.

The CDR3 DNA reads as TGTGCCAGCAGTGCGATCGGCGGCTATGGCTACACCTTC. Translation gives CASSAIGGYGYTF. This rearrangement joins TRBV25-1 to TRBJ1-2, with D uncertain. Trimming took off 4 bases at V and 4 bases at J, with 10 bases between the two ends. Germline values: CDR1 MGHDK, CDR2 SYGVNS. CDR3 length: 13 amino acids.

The V gene is TRBV4-2, the J gene TRBJ2-3; 9 bases are shared with TRBD2. This CDR3 has 16 residues. In germline, CDR1 is LGHNA, CDR2 YNFKEQ. The V gene end was trimmed by 2 bases and the J gene end by 1 base; junction bases not matched to a gene: 4. The CDR3 DNA reads TGTGCCAGCAGCCAAACAGCGGGGGGCGGCACAGATACGCAGTATTTT. Amino acids: CASSQTAGGGTDTQYF.

The chain joins TRBV5-1 to TRBJ2-3, with TRBD2 identical over 11 bases. The CDR3 is 16 amino acids. V was clipped by 1 base and J by 2 bases; unmatched bases: 3. Germline CDR1 is SGHRS and CDR2 is YFSETQ. The CDR3 DNA follows: TGCGCCAGCAGCTTGATTAGCGGGGGGGCCACAGATACGCAGTATTTT. This gives the protein CASSLISGGATDTQYF. Together with reference TRBV5-1 and TRBJ2-3, the CDR3 gives the full variable domain: KAGVTQTPRYLIKTRGQQVTLSCSPISGHRSVSWYQQTPGQGLQFLFEYFSETQRNKGNFPGRFSGRQFSNSRSEMNVSTLELGDSALYLCASSLISGGATDTQYFGPGTRLTVL.

In this sample, this clone turned up a few times. This chain links TRBV15 with TRBJ1-5, with 10 bases fitting TRBD1. Germline CDR1 LNHNV, CDR2 YYDKDF (reference sequence). CDR3 length: 16 amino acids. Trimming took 5 bases from V and 5 from J; bases not matched to a gene: 9. The DNA of the CDR3 is TGTGCCACCAGCCGGGATCGACAGGGGGCTGATCAGCCCCAGCATTTT. As protein: CATSRDRQGADQPQHF. Together with reference TRBV15 and TRBJ1-5, the CDR3 gives the full variable domain: DAMVIQNPRYQVTQFGKPVTLSCSQTLNHNVMYWYQQKSSQAPKLLFHYYDKDFNNEADTPDNFQSRRPNTSFCFLDIRSPGLGDTAMYLCATSRDRQGADQPQHFGDGTRLSIL.

This chain joins TRBV30 and TRBJ2-1, with 11 bases matching TRBD1. After removal of 1 base from V and 3 bases from J, the junction contained 5 bases not matched to a gene. Germline V gene sequence: CDR1 GTSNPN, CDR2 SVGIG (reference sequence). The CDR3 extends over 16 amino acids. The CDR3 DNA reads as TGTGCCTGGAGTGGAAGGACAGGGGGCAGCTACAATGAGCAGTTCTTC. Encoded protein: CAWSGRTGGSYNEQFF.

This clone is a singleton in its sample. The chain couples TRBV19 to TRBJ1-5; 12 nucleotides line up with TRBD1. Germline V gene data show CDR1 as LNHDA and CDR2 as SQIVND (reference sequence). There are 17 residues in the CDR3. Unmatched junction bases numbered 7, after V lost 5 bases and J lost 2 bases. CDR3 sequence: CASSSWDRGRGNQPQHF. DNA for the CDR3: TGTGCCAGTAGTTCCTGGGACAGGGGGCGCGGCAATCAGCCCCAGCATTTT. Complete variable domain (other parts from reference TRBV19 and TRBJ1-5): DGGITQSPKYLFRKEGQNVTLSCEQNLNHDAMYWYRQDPGQGLRLIYYSQIVNDFQKGDIAEGYSVSREKKESFPLTVTSAQKNPTAFYLCASSSWDRGRGNQPQHFGDGTRLSIL.

This rearrangement joins TRBV6-5 to TRBJ2-7, with 11 bases lining up with TRBD2. The CDR3 contains 15 residues. Trimming cost V 0 bases and J 6 bases; bases outside gene matches: 4. The germline V gene encodes CDR1 MNHEY and CDR2 SVGAGI. The CDR3 region has the DNA TGTGCCAGCAGTTACTCACTAGCGGGGGTAGGCGAGCAGTACTTC. Translated: CASSYSLAGVGEQYF.

The chain couples TRBV6-5 to TRBJ1-2; perhaps TRBD1 as D (6 bases). The ends were cut back, 10 bases at V and 3 bases at J, with 18 bases in the middle. The germline V gene has CDR1 MNHEY and CDR2 SVGAGI. This CDR3 contains 14 residues. CDR3 nucleotide sequence: TGTGCCACCTTGGTAGAAGGACAGTACTATGGCTACACCTTC. It translates to CATLVEGQYYGYTF.

The chain links TRBV7-8 to TRBJ1-2; possibly TRBD1 for D (6 bases). The V and J ends lost 5 bases and 7 bases respectively, with 11 bases between them. The CDR3 spans 12 residues. The germline CDR1 and CDR2 sequences are SGHVS and FQNEAQ. The CDR3 DNA reads TGTGCCAGCAGCCAGAGGGGGGGTGGCTACACCTTC. Residues: CASSQRGGGYTF.

The chain links TRBV5-1 to TRBJ2-2, with 8 bases aligning to TRBD1. Germline CDR1 reads SGHRS; CDR2 reads YFSETQ. This CDR3 spans 15 amino acids. Trimming removed 5 bases from V and 4 bases from J; junction bases left unmatched: 7. The CDR3 DNA is TGCGCCAGCAGTCCAGGGGGCTCCAGCACCGGGGAGCTGTTTTTT. It is translated as CASSPGGSSTGELFF.

The CDR3: CASSLAQAVWGYTF. The CDR3, as DNA: TGTGCCAGCAGCTTAGCCCAGGCCGTTTGGGGCTACACCTTC. This chain connects TRBV11-2 to TRBJ1-2; D is uncertain. Germline values: CDR1 SGHAT, CDR2 FQNNGV. Trimming left V 1 base short and J 8 bases short, with 14 bases between. The CDR3 covers 14 residues. Using reference TRBV11-2 and TRBJ1-2 for the parts outside the CDR3, the full variable domain is EAGVAQSPRYKIIEKRQSVAFWCNPISGHATLYWYQQILGQGPKLLIQFQNNGVVDDSQLPKDRFSAERLKGVDSTLKIQPAKLEDSAVYLCASSLAQAVWGYTFGSGTRLTVV.

In nucleotides, the CDR3 is TGTGCCAGCAGCTTAATTCCGGGGAGGCAAGAGACCCAGTACTTC. This codes for CASSLIPGRQETQYF. The chain is built from TRBV7-3 and TRBJ2-5, with D tentatively TRBD2 (6 bases). Germline values: CDR1 SGHTA, CDR2 FQGTGA. CDR3 length equals 15 residues. Trimming pared 1 base from V and 2 bases from J, leaving 11 bases between.

V gene TRBV7-9 combines with J gene TRBJ1-1, with D perhaps matching TRBD1 (5 bases). Germline V gene sequence: CDR1 SEHNR, CDR2 FQNEAQ (reference sequence). The CDR3 spans 16 residues. Trimming stripped 0 bases from V and 0 bases from J, with 11 bases between. In nucleotides, the CDR3 is TGTGCCAGCAGCTTAGCACCAGGGTATATGAACACTGAAGCTTTCTTT. This gives the protein CASSLAPGYMNTEAFF.

The rearrangement joins TRBV29-1 to TRBJ2-3; 7 bases agree with TRBD1. J gave up 0 bases and V 3 bases, and 6 bases lay outside the gene matches. Germline V gives CDR1 SQVTM, CDR2 ANQGSEA. The CDR3 has 15 residues. This chain's CDR3 is CSVDSGTASTDTQYF. CDR3 coding DNA: TGCAGCGTTGACTCTGGGACAGCTAGCACAGATACGCAGTATTTT.